The sample holds a few counts of the clone carrying this T cell receptor (beta chain). Antigen specificity is unknown. Uncontrolled infection, other autoimmune disease, pregnancy or lactation excluded patients. Isolation of PBMCs was performed on roughly 9 ml fresh peripheral blood. The sample originates from a study of T cells in Graves' hyperthyroidism and ophthalmopathy. Broader study findings: Ophthalmopathy, as predicted by the model, came a median around 6 months after the prediction. Most thyroid clonotypes that were expanded above 0.001 also turned up in blood.

The CDR3 contains 13 residues. Germline CDR1 is DFQATT and CDR2 is SNEGSKA (reference sequence). The trim removed 5 bases at V and 8 bases at J, leaving 11 bases unmatched. The source material, RNA transcripts, was used to amplify TCR beta CDR3 regions. With the HTBI primer set, the TCR CDR3 went through a first round of RT-PCR. TCRdb analysed the multiplex PCR reads with MiXCR anew, one entry per CDR3 protein. The profile shows 250,000 or so distinct CDR3 sequences, around 15% of them singletons. The V call is TRBV20-1, the J call TRBJ1-1; TRBD1 agrees at 7 bases. This receptor was obtained from a woman aged 45-65 years with Graves' hyperthyroidism that later progressed to Graves' ophthalmopathy. Sequencing used blood. CDR3 loop: CSARKGTVGEAFF. As DNA, the CDR3 is TGCAGTGCTCGCAAGGGGACAGTGGGGGAAGCTTTCTTT.